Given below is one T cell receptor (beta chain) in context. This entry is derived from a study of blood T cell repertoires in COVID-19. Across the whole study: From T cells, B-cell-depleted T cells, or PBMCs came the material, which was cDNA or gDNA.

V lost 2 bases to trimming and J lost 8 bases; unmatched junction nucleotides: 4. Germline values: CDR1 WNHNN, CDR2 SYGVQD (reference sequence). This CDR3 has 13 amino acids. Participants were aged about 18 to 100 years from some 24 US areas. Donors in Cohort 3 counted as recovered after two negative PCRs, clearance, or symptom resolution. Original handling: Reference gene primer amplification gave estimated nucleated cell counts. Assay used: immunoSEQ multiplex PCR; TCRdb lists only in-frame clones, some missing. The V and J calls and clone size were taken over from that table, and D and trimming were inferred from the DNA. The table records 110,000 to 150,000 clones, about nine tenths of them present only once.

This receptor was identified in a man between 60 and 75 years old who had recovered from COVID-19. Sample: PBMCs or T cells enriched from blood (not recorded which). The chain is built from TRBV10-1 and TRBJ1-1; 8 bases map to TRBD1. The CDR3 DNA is TGCGCCAGCAGTGAGCAACAGGGGGTCGAAGCTTTCTTT. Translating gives CASSEQQGVEAFF.